Following are 21 T cell receptor beta chains from one sample sequenced in a study of shared clonotypes between healthy human individuals. The table came from immunoSEQ multiplex PCR; TCRdb's copy has only in-frame clones and leaves some out. The data hold about 670,000 clones, with 55% to 75% observed a single time. The sample taken for sequencing was memory CD4+ T cells sorted from blood. Indicated subset: CD45RA-negative fraction. The source is a woman younger than 45 in good health.

This CDR3 is CASSLWEEINYGYTF. The CDR3 DNA reads as TGTGCCAGCAGTCTATGGGAGGAGATCAACTATGGCTACACCTTC. J is TRBJ1-2 and V is TRBV9; D gene uncertain. The CDR3 is made up of 15 amino acids. The germline CDR1 and CDR2 sequences are SGDLS and YYNGEE. V gave up 5 bases and J gave up 2 bases, with 16 bases separating them.

This clone came up a few times. Here the CDR3 DNA reads TGTGCCAGCAGCCCCACAGGGGGGAATTTGGATACGCAGTATTTT. This encodes CASSPTGGNLDTQYF. The chain recombines TRBV7-3 with TRBJ2-3; TRBD1 matches 8 bases. The CDR3 spans 15 residues. The J segment lost 6 bases and the V segment lost 5 bases, leaving 10 bases of the junction unmatched. From germline, CDR1 is SGHTA and CDR2 FQGTGA.

The chain combines TRBV27 with TRBJ2-1, with TRBD2 identical over 8 bases. V was clipped by 5 bases and J by 2 bases; unmatched bases: 5. The CDR3 runs to 15 residues. Germline V CDR1 and CDR2: MNHEY, SMNVEV (reference sequence). CDR3 amino acids: CASSPVLAAYNEQFF. The CDR3 DNA reads TGTGCCAGCAGTCCAGTACTAGCGGCCTACAATGAGCAGTTCTTC.

This clone was counted a few times. The chain is built from TRBV6-5 and TRBJ1-1; 9 nucleotides align to TRBD1. The germline V gene has CDR1 MNHEY and CDR2 SVGAGI. The CDR3 is 15 amino acids. With V trimmed by 6 bases and J by 4 bases, 9 bases remained unmatched. As DNA, the CDR3 is TGTGCCAGCAGCCGTAAGACAGGGGGAGGCACTGAAGCTTTCTTT. Encoded protein: CASSRKTGGGTEAFF.

This clone was detected only a few times. The chain links TRBV19 to TRBJ2-7; possibly TRBD1 for D (5 bases). The CDR3 totals 14 residues. Germline V lookup: CDR1 LNHDA, CDR2 SQIVND (reference sequence). V lost 4 bases to trimming and J lost 0 bases, with 10 bases between them. CDR3 region: CASSNQGYSYEQYF. The CDR3 DNA follows: TGTGCCAGTAGTAATCAGGGTTACTCCTACGAGCAGTACTTC.

Worth noting for this clone: Other DNA sequences in this specimen translate into the identical CDR3. The gene calls are TRBV27 and TRBJ1-5, with TRBD1 identical over 10 bases. Trimming took 6 bases from V and 5 from J; bases not matched to a gene: 4. The CDR3 sequence is 14 residues long. The germline gives CDR1 MNHEY, CDR2 SMNVEV (reference sequence). The CDR3 DNA sequence: TGTGCCAGCAGAACCGGGACAGGGGATCAGCCCCAGCATTTT. It yields the protein CASRTGTGDQPQHF.

The chain is built from TRBV10-2 and TRBJ1-1; D is ambiguous. This CDR3 has 13 residues. Trimming removed 3 bases from V and 1 base from J, with 6 bases in between. Per the germline V gene, CDR1 is WSHSY and CDR2 is SAAADI. The CDR3 bases are TGCGCCAGCAGTGATCTGGGGAACACTGAAGCTTTCTTT. Its translation is CASSDLGNTEAFF.

The chain employs TRBV29-1 and TRBJ2-3; 7 positions agree with TRBD2. The trim removed 4 bases at V and 4 bases at J, leaving 8 bases unmatched. CDR1 is SQVTM, CDR2 ANQGSEA, per germline. The CDR3 totals 14 residues. CDR3 DNA: TGCAGCGTTGCCGGGGGAGGGTCCCCAGATACGCAGTATTTT. Translated: CSVAGGGSPDTQYF.

The genes are TRBV7-8 and TRBJ2-3; 9 nucleotides line up with TRBD2. The trim removed 4 bases at V and 2 bases at J, leaving 4 bases unmatched. The CDR3 has 15 amino acids. The germline CDR1 and CDR2 sequences are SGHVS and FQNEAQ. The CDR3 nucleotides are TGTGCCAGCAGCTCTTGGACTAGCGCCACAGATACGCAGTATTTT. Translated, it gives CASSSWTSATDTQYF.

The chain has TRBV19 and TRBJ2-2, with D tentatively TRBD1 or TRBD2 (5 bases each). Trimming cost V 6 bases and J 4 bases, with 12 bases left between them. CDR1 LNHDA and CDR2 SQIVND come from the germline V gene (reference sequence). CDR3 length equals 14 residues. The CDR3 DNA reads TGTGCCAGTAGCTACCGGGACCTCACCGGGGAGCTGTTTTTT. It is translated as CASSYRDLTGELFF.

V is TRBV4-1 and J is TRBJ1-5; D not certain. Germline values: CDR1 MGHRA, CDR2 YSYEKL. Trimming took off 1 base at V and 4 bases at J, with 8 bases between the two ends. The CDR3 totals 14 residues. CDR3 nucleotides: TGCGCCAGCAGCCAAGGGACTGTTAATCAGCCCCAGCATTTT. It is translated as CASSQGTVNQPQHF.

The chain uses TRBV5-1 and TRBJ1-2, with 9 bases fitting TRBD1. J gave up 8 bases and V 4 bases, and 6 bases lay outside the gene matches. CDR1 and CDR2 (germline): SGHRS, YFSETQ. This CDR3 contains 13 residues. The CDR3 nucleotides read TGCGCCAGCAGCATATGGACAGGGGAGGGCTACACCTTC. As protein: CASSIWTGEGYTF.

The chain employs TRBV30 and TRBJ1-1; TRBD1 is a possible D gene (5 bases). Germline CDR1 reads GTSNPN; CDR2 reads SVGIG (reference sequence). The CDR3 contains 13 residues. Trimming stripped 3 bases from V and 1 base from J, with 9 bases between. DNA of the CDR3: TGTGCCTGGAGCTCTGGACAGAACACTGAAGCTTTCTTT. This codes for CAWSSGQNTEAFF.

The chain is built from TRBV5-1 and TRBJ2-7; D is uncertain. With 0 bases removed from V and 4 bases from J, the gap between germline ends came to 14 bases. The length of the CDR3 is 15 residues. Per germline, CDR1 SGHRS and CDR2 YFSETQ. This chain's CDR3 is CASSLAGYDGYEQYF. CDR3 DNA: TGCGCCAGCAGCTTGGCCGGATACGACGGGTACGAGCAGTACTTC.

The chain carries TRBV5-1 and TRBJ1-4; D uncertain. V lost 1 base and J lost 2, with 12 bases in between. Germline V gene sequence: CDR1 SGHRS, CDR2 YFSETQ. This CDR3 contains 16 residues. CDR3 DNA: TGCGCCAGCAGCTTGTACGGCAGTGCGACTAATGAAAAACTGTTTTTT. Translating it yields CASSLYGSATNEKLFF.

The chain combines TRBV4-1 with TRBJ2-1; D might be TRBD2 (5 bases). V was shortened by 4 bases and J by 7 bases, with 20 bases between the two germline ends. Germline lookup yields CDR1 MGHRA and CDR2 YSYEKL. The CDR3 runs to 16 residues. The CDR3 nucleotides read TGCGCCAGCAGCCGGGCATCGGCGGGTAACTGGAATGAGCAGTTCTTC. Its protein product is CASSRASAGNWNEQFF.

The chain links TRBV30 to TRBJ2-5; 14 bases line up with TRBD2. The J call may be incorrect, as the DNA end agrees better with TRBJ2-7. The CDR3 spans 19 residues. Germline assignment: CDR1 GTSNPN and CDR2 SVGIG (reference sequence). CDR3: CAWSHPGLAGVEGSYEQYF. CDR3 DNA sequence: TGTGCCTGGAGTCACCCGGGACTAGCGGGAGTGGAAGGCTCCTACGAGCAGTACTTC.

This clone was counted a few times. This chain links TRBV19 with TRBJ2-2, with 7 nucleotides matching TRBD2. V lost 7 bases and J lost 6; bases outside the gene matches: 11. The germline V gene encodes CDR1 LNHDA and CDR2 SQIVND (reference sequence). This CDR3 spans 15 amino acids. CDR3 residues: CASTSGGSWSGELFF. As DNA, the CDR3 is TGTGCCAGTACTTCCGGGGGGAGCTGGTCCGGGGAGCTGTTTTTT. Together with reference TRBV19 and TRBJ2-2, the CDR3 gives the full variable domain: DGGITQSPKYLFRKEGQNVTLSCEQNLNHDAMYWYRQDPGQGLRLIYYSQIVNDFQKGDIAEGYSVSREKKESFPLTVTSAQKNPTAFYLCASTSGGSWSGELFFGEGSRLTVL.

This clone was observed a few times. V gene TRBV19 combines with J gene TRBJ2-7; D might be TRBD2 (5 bases). CDR3 length: 13 residues. Germline V gene lookup returns CDR1 LNHDA and CDR2 SQIVND (reference sequence). Trimming left V 6 bases short and J 2 bases short, with 11 bases between. For the CDR3, the DNA is TGTGCCAGTAGCGCGGTCGGGACCTACGAGCAGTACTTC. Amino acid sequence: CASSAVGTYEQYF.

The V and J genes are TRBV5-4 and TRBJ1-1, with TRBD1 matching over 9 bases. In germline, CDR1 is SGHNT, CDR2 YYREEE (reference sequence). V lost 3 bases and J lost 5; bases outside the gene matches: 17. The CDR3 has 18 residues. The CDR3 protein is CASSSGGYTQGAGTEAFF. The CDR3 coding sequence is TGTGCCAGCAGCTCTGGCGGTTACACACAGGGGGCTGGTACTGAAGCTTTCTTT.

On this clone: This CDR3 is also generated by other DNA sequences in the sample. The gene calls are TRBV6-1 and TRBJ1-5; D gene uncertain. Germline lookup yields CDR1 MNHNS and CDR2 SASEGT. The CDR3 runs 13 residues. The V end lost 4 bases, the J end lost 3 bases, and 7 bases lay between the germline ends. The CDR3, as DNA: TGTGCCAGCAGTGGCACAGACAATCAGCCCCAGCATTTT. As protein: CASSGTDNQPQHF.